The source of this TCR beta chain is a study of shared T cell receptors in the human thymus. V was pared by 3 bases and J by 7 bases, with 15 bases of the junction left unmatched. The germline gives CDR1 SGDLS, CDR2 YYNGEE. There are 16 residues in the CDR3. Sequencing was performed with immunoSEQ multiplex PCR; in TCRdb, only in-frame clones are kept and a portion is missing. The profile shows hundreds of thousands of clones, approximately 78% of them singletons. This clone was found a few times. These sequences were also reported in another study, on human thymus T cells. As reported in that work: The source of the thymus tissue was resections taken during corrective heart surgery. There appeared to be biased usage of V and J genes in thymic and blood repertoires.

This clonotype was sampled from a boy under two years old with a congenital heart defect. The rearrangement links TRBV9 to TRBJ2-7; 8 positions match TRBD2. Source material: thymocytes. The DNA for the CDR3 is TGTGCCAGCAGCGAGGAACCCGGGAGGGCCACTAGGGAGCAGTACTTC. This sequence encodes CASSEEPGRATREQYF.